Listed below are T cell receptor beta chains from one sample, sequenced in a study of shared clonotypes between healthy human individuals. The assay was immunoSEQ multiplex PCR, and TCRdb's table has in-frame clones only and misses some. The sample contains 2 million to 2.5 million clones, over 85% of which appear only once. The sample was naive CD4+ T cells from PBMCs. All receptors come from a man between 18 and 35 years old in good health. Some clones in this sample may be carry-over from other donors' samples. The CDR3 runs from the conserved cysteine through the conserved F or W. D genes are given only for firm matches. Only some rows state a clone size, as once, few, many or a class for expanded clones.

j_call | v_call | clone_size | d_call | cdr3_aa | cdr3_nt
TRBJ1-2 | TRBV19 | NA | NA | CASATDRNYGYTF | TGTGCCAGTGCGACCGACAGGAACTATGGCTACACCTTC
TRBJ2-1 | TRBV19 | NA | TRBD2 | CASKYSGTHLSNEQFF | TGTGCCAGCAAATATAGCGGGACACACCTTAGCAATGAGCAGTTCTTC
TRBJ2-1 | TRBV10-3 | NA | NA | CAIRTTGSSYNEQFF | TGTGCCATCAGGACAACTGGAAGCTCCTACAATGAGCAGTTCTTC
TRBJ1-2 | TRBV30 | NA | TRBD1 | CARGQGYGYTF | TGTGCCCGGGGACAGGGGTATGGCTACACCTTC
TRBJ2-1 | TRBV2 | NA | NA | CASGGFGHNEQFF | TGTGCCAGCGGAGGATTTGGGCACAATGAGCAGTTCTTC
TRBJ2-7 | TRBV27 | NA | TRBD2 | CASSPRTSVAYEQYF | TGTGCCAGCAGTCCCCGGACTAGCGTAGCCTACGAGCAGTACTTC
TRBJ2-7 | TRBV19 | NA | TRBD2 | CASRFRDSGNSEQYF | TGTGCCAGTAGATTCCGCGATAGCGGGAATAGCGAGCAGTACTTC
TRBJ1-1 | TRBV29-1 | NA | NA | CSVEMVTEAFF | TGCAGCGTTGAGATGGTGACTGAAGCTTTCTTT
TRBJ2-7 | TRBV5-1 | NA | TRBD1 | CASSLFSTGTVFYEQYF | TGCGCCAGCAGCTTGTTTTCGACCGGGACAGTGTTTTACGAGCAGTACTTC
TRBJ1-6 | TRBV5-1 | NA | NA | CASSLVPVVDSPLHF | TGCGCCAGCAGCTTGGTGCCGGTAGTGGATTCACCCCTCCACTTT
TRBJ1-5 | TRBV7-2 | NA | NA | CASSLGPTFKGAQHF | TGTGCCAGCAGCCTGGGACCAACCTTCAAGGGTGCCCAGCATTTT
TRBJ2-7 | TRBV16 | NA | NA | CASSQLRQSYEQYF | TGTGCCAGCAGCCAATTAAGACAGTCCTACGAGCAGTACTTC
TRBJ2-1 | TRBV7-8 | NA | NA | CASSFQGLSYNEQFF | TGTGCCAGCAGCTTTCAGGGATTGTCCTACAATGAGCAGTTCTTC
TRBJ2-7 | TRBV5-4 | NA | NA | CASSLDTSWDEQYF | TGTGCCAGCAGCTTGGATACGTCCTGGGACGAGCAGTACTTC
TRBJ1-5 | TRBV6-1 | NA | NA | CASSEAGHSNQPQHF | TGTGCCAGCAGTGAAGCGGGCCATAGCAATCAGCCCCAGCATTTT
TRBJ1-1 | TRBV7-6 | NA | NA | CASSQQGIGTEAFF | TGTGCCAGCAGTCAACAGGGAATTGGTACTGAAGCTTTCTTT
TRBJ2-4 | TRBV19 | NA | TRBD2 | CASRRTSVAGGDIQYF | TGTGCCAGTAGGAGGACCTCGGTTGCGGGAGGGGACATTCAGTACTTC
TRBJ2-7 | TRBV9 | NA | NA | CASSVASDSYYEQYF | TGTGCCAGCAGCGTAGCATCGGACAGTTACTACGAGCAGTACTTC
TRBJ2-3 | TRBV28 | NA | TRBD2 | CASSPDGSGRDTQYF | TGTGCCAGCAGCCCCGATGGGAGCGGGAGGGATACGCAGTATTTT
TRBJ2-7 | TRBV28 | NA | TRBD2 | CASSLPSGSSYEQYF | TGTGCCAGCAGTTTACCCAGCGGGAGCTCCTACGAGCAGTACTTC
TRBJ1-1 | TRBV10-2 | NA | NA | CASSPLGPFTEAFF | TGCGCCAGCAGCCCCTTGGGGCCCTTCACTGAAGCTTTCTTT
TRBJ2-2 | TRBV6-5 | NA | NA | CASSRNTGELFF | TGTGCCAGCAGTCGGAACACCGGGGAGCTGTTTTTT
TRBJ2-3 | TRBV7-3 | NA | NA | CASSLGLTRGDTQYF | TGTGCCAGCAGCTTAGGACTGACACGCGGAGATACGCAGTATTTT
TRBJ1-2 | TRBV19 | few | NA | CASSINPWYGYTF | TGTGCCAGTAGTATTAACCCCTGGTATGGCTACACCTTC
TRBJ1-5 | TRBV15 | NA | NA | CATSRDVTDQPQHF | TGTGCCACCAGCAGAGATGTAACAGACCAGCCCCAGCATTTT
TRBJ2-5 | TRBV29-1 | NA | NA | CSVHTGSYQETQYF | TGCAGCGTTCACACCGGGTCTTACCAAGAGACCCAGTACTTC
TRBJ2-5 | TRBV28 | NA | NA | CASSPGDGNQETQYF | TGTGCCAGCAGTCCCGGCGACGGGAATCAAGAGACCCAGTACTTC